This T cell receptor beta chain comes out of a study of T cells in Graves' hyperthyroidism and ophthalmopathy (dated by TCRdb to between 2017 and 2020). Turning to the overall study: Peripheral blood was collected at initial diagnosis, before any treatment. According to the paper, TCR Vbeta CDR3 sequencing was carried out on 135 peripheral blood samples, which came from 40 to 45 ophthalmopathy, 75 to 80 hyperthyroidism and roughly 17 progressor patients. An independent validation cohort of 18 to 20 hyperthyroidism patients and about 16 patients who later progressed to ophthalmopathy tested prospective prediction of ophthalmopathy. Once sampling was done, hyperthyroidism patients were given methimazole at a starting dose of 30 mg daily, whereas ophthalmopathy patients were given high-dose intravenous methylprednisolone. A discovery cohort of around 98 patients, roughly 45 with Graves' ophthalmopathy and over 55 with stable Graves' hyperthyroidism, was used to find distinguishing TCR V-J signatures. The approximately 90 discovery patients were divided at random into training and test sets in a 7:3 ratio. In addition, the study compared T-cell repertoires in thyroid tissue and in blood from 6 or 7 Graves' hyperthyroidism patients.

In the ophthalmopathy patients, disease was moderately to severely active, with a Clinical Activity Score of 3 or more, a NOSPECS grade of 4 or more, and a duration of less than 3 months. Any patient with an uncontrolled infection, another autoimmune disease, pregnancy or lactation was excluded. Diagnoses were established on the basis of clinical symptoms, serum thyroxine and TRAb, thyroid ultrasound, and orbital computed tomography. PBMCs were isolated from about 10 ml of fresh peripheral blood by Ficoll-Paque density gradient centrifugation. Total RNA was extracted using Trizol reagent, and RNA quality was assessed on an Agilent 2100 Bioanalyzer. TCR beta CDR3 regions were amplified from RNA transcripts. The first round of RT-PCR for the TCR CDR3 was performed with the HTBI primer set and the Qiagen OneStep RT-PCR kit. A second multiplex PCR round built the libraries, followed by size selection and purification. The libraries were sequenced on an Illumina HiSeq2000 using paired-end 100 bp reads. The authors' analysis ran thus. SOAPnuke was used to process the raw data, removing reads that contained adapters or uncalled bases, had a mean Phred below 15, or lacked an exact match to the constant primer or identifier. High-quality paired reads were merged with COPE v1.2.5, and unique nucleotide sequences were defined as clonotypes. MiTCR v1.1 was used to align clonotypes to the IMGT TRBV, TRBD and TRBJ reference segments. Analysis was restricted to V-J combinations with a frequency above 0.0001, which covered roughly 99% of repertoires. A TCS score was defined as the ratio of F50 (clonal expansion) to E x V (chaos), with BLOSUM62-based TCRdist applied between CDR3 peptides within each V-J. Welch's t-statistics and random forest reduced 514 V-J features to 13, which were used in a naive Bayes classifier (R e1071). Using fastp trimming at Q25 and MiXCR clonotype assembly, TCRdb reanalyzed the public sequencing data and kept in-frame beta chains. Rows are unified per CDR3 protein, each entry keeping the most common DNA and genes. None of the V and J calls come from the authors' own analysis; TCRdb made them. This sample comprises hundreds of thousands of distinct CDR3 sequences, around 16% of them detected only once. 3% to 4% of the sample is in the top ten clones.

The study at large found these results: In validation, progression to ophthalmopathy was predicted by the model with 65% to 71% sensitivity and approximately 78% specificity, a median of about 6.4 months before onset. No statistical method was used to set the sample size in advance, and investigators knew the group allocation. A 13 V-J signature model separated ophthalmopathy from stable hyperthyroidism, with 87.88% sensitivity and 81.08% specificity in cross-validation and 80%/75% in testing. Blood samples also contained most of the expanded thyroid clonotypes (frequency above 0.001), which suggests that blood repertoires may reflect thyroid immune responses.

This clonotype has more than one count but fewer than ten. Its specific antigen is unknown. It has no much larger one-base neighbor in the sample; base qualities were not kept. Including the terminal cysteine and phenylalanine, the CDR3 comprises 17 residues. The entry retains the CDR3 DNA only, 51 bases that are in frame from base 1. Here V drops 6 bases and J drops 1 base, and the junction holds 12 bases not matched to any gene. The CDR1 and CDR2 encoded by the germline V gene are MNHNS and SASEGT. Sequencing input: blood. The chain is made from TRBV6-1 and TRBJ2-7, with 10 bases matching TRBD2. The clonotype was recovered from a woman in her thirties or forties with Graves' ophthalmopathy. In nucleotides, the sequence is TGTGCCAGCAGACGCGAGATACTAGCGGGATCTTCCTACGAGCAGTACTTC. Its protein is CASRREILAGSSYEQYF.